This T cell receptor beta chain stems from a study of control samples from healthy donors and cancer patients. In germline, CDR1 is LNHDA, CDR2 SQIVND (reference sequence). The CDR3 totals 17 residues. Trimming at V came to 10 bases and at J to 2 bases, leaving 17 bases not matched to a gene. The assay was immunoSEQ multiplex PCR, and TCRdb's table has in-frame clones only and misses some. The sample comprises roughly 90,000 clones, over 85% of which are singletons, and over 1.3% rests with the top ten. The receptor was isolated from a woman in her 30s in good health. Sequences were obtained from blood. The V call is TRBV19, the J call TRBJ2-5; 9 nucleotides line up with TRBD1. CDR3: CATGTGLSGGIQETQYF. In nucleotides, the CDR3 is TGTGCCACCGGGACAGGGCTGTCAGGCGGGATACAAGAGACCCAGTACTTC.